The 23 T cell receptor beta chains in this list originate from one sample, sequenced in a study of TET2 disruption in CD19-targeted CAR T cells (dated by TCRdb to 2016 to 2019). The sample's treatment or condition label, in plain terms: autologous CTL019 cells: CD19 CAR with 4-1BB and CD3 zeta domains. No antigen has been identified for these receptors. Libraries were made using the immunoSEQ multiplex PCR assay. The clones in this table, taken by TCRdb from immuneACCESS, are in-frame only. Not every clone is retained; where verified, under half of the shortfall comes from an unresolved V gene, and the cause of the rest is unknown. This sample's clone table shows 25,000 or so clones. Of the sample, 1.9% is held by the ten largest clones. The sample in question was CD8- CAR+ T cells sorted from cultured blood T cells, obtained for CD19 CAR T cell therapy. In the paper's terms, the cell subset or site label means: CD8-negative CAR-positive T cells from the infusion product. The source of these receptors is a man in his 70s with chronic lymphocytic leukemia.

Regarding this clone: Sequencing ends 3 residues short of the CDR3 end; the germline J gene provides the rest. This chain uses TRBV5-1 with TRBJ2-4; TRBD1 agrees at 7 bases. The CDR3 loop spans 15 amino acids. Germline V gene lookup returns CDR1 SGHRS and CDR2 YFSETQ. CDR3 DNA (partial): TGCGCCAGCAGCACTACAGGGGCCCTCCGTGGTGGT. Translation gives CASSTTGALRGG. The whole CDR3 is CASSTTGALRGGQYF.

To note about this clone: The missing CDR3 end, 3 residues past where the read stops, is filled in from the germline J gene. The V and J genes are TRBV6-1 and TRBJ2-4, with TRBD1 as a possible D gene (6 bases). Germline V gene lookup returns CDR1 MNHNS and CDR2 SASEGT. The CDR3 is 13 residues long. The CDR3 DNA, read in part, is TGTGCCAGCAGTGAAGACAGGGATTCAGGT. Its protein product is CASSEDRDSG. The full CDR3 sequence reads CASSEDRDSGQYF.

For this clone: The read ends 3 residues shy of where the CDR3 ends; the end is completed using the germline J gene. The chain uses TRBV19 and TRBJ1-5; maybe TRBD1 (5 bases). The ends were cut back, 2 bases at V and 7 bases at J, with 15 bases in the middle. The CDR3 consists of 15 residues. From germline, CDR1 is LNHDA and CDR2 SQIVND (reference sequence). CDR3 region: CASSISGSVNQPQHF. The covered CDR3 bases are TGTGCCAGTAGTATATCAGGGTCAGTAAACCAGCCC.

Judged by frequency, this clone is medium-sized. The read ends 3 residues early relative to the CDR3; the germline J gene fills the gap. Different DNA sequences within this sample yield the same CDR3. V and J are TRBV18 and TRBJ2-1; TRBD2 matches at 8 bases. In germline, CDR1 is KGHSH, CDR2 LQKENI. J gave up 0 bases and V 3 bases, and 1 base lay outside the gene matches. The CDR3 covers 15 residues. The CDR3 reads CASSPSGGSYNEQFF. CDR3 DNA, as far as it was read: TGTGCCAGCTCACCGAGCGGGGGCTCCTACAATGAG.

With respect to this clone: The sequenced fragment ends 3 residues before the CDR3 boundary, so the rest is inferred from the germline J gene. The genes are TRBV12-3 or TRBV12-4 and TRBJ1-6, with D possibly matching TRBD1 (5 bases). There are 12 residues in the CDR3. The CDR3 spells CASSPPRGALHF. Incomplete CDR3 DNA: TGTGCCAGCAGTCCCCCCCGGGGGGCC.

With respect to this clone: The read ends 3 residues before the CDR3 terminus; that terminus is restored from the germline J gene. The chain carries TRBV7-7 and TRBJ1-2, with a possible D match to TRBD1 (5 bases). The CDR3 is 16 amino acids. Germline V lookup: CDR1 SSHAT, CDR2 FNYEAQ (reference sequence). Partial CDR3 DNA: TGTGCCAGCAGCCGATTATCCGACAGCCGCACAGATACC. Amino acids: CASSRLSDSRTDT. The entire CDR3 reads CASSRLSDSRTDTYTF.

This chain's CDR3 is CASSSSRGQYF. The covered CDR3 bases are TGCGCCAGCAGCTCGTCACGGGGT. The chain joins TRBV5-1 to TRBJ2-4; D is possibly TRBD2 (5 bases). The CDR3 end falls 3 residues outside the read, so it is completed with the germline J gene. The CDR3 has 11 residues. CDR1 and CDR2 (germline): SGHRS, YFSETQ.

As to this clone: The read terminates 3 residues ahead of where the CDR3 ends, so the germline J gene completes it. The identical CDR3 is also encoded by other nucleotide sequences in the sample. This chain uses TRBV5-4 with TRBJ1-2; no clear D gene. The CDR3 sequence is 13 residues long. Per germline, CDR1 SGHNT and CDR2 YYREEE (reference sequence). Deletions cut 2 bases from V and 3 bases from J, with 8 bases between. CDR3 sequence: CASSFGKDYGYTF. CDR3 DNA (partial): TGTGCCAGCAGCTTTGGCAAGGACTATGGC.

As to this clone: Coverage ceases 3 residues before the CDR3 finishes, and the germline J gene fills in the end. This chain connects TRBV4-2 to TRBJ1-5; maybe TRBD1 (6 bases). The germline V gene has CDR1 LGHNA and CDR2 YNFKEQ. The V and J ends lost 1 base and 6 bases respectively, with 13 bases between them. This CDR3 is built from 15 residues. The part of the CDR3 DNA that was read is TGTGCCAGCAGCCAAGGGTCAGGGGAGGCTCAGCCC. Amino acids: CASSQGSGEAQP. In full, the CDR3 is CASSQGSGEAQPQHF.

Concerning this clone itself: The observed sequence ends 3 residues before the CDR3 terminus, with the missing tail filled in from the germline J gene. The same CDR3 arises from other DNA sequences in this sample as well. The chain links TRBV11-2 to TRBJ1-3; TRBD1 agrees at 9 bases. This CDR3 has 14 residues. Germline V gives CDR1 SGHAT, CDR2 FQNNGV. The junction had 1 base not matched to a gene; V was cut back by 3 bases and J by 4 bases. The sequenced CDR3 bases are TGTGCCAGCAGCTTTACAGGGGGCGGAAACACC. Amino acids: CASSFTGGGNT. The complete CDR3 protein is CASSFTGGGNTIYF.

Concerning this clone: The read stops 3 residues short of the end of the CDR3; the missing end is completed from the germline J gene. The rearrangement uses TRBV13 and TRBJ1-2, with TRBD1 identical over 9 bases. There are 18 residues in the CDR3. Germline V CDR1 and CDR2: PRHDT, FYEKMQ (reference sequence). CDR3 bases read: TGTGCCAGCAGCCAAGGGAACTCCGGGACAGGGACGGGGTACGAC. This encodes CASSQGNSGTGTGYD. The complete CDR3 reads CASSQGNSGTGTGYDYTF.

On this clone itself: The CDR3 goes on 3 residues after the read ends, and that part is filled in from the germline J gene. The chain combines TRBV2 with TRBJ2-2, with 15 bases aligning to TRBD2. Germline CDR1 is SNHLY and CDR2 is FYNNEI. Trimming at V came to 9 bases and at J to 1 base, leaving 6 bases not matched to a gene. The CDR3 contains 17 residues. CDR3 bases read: TGTGCCAGTAGGCCGGGACTAGCGGGGGGGAACACCGGGGAG. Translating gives CASRPGLAGGNTGE. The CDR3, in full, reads CASRPGLAGGNTGELFF.

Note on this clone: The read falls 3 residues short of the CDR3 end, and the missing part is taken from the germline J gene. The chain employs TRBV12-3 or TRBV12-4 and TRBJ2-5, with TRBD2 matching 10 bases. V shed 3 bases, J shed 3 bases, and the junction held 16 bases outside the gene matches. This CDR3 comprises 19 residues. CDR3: CASSLSSLASGGSEETQYF. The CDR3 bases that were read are TGTGCCAGCAGTTTGAGTTCTCTGGCTAGCGGGGGCTCCGAAGAGACC.

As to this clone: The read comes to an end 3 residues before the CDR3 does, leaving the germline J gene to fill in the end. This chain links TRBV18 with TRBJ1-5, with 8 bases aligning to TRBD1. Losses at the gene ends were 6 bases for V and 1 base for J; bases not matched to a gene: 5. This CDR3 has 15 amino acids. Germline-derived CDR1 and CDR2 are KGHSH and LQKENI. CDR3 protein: CASSRGQGSNQPQHF. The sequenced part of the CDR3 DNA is TGTGCCAGCTCTCGCGGACAGGGAAGCAATCAGCCC.

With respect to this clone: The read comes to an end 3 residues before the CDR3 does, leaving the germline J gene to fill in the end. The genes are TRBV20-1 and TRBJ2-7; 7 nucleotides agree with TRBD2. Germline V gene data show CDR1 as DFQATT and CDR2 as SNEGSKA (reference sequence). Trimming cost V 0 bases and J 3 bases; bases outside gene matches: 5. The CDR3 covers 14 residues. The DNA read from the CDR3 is TGCAGTGCTAGAGATCGAGCGGGGCTCTACGAG. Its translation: CSARDRAGLYE. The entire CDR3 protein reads CSARDRAGLYEQYF.

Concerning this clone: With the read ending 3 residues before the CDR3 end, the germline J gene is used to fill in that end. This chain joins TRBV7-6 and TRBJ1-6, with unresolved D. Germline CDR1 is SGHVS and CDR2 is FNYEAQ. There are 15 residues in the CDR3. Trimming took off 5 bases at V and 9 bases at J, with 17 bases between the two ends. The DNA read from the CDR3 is TGTGCCAGCAGCCCAGCATTGTGGGCGCGTTCACCC. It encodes CASSPALWARSP. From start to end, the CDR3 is CASSPALWARSPLHF.

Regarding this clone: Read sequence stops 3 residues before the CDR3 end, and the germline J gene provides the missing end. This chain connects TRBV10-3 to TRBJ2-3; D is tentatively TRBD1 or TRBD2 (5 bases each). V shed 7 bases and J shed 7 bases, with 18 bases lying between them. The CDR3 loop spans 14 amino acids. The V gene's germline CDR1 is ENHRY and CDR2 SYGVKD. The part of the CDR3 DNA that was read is TGTGCCATCACCAACAATGAGGGGCCCCATACG. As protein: CAITNNEGPHT. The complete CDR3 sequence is CAITNNEGPHTQYF.

Here the CDR3 reads CASSESEHPRHTEAFF. Partial CDR3 DNA: TGCGCCAGCAGTGAGTCAGAACACCCGAGGCACACTGAA. The chain couples TRBV10-1 to TRBJ1-1, with D unclear. From the germline J gene comes the end of the CDR3, since the read stops 3 residues before it. Deletions cut 0 bases from V and 3 bases from J, with 14 bases between. The CDR3 has 16 amino acids. Per germline, CDR1 WNHNN and CDR2 SYGVQD (reference sequence).

CDR3 residues: CASRRPGQGAYEQYF. The DNA read from the CDR3 is TGTGCCAGCAGGCGGCCGGGACAGGGGGCCTACGAG. This rearrangement joins TRBV28 to TRBJ2-7, with TRBD1 identical over 11 bases. The sequence runs out 3 residues before the end of the CDR3; the remainder is reconstructed from the germline J gene. The germline gives CDR1 MDHEN, CDR2 SYDVKM. The CDR3 covers 15 residues. J lost 2 bases, V lost 6 bases, and 6 bases had no gene match.

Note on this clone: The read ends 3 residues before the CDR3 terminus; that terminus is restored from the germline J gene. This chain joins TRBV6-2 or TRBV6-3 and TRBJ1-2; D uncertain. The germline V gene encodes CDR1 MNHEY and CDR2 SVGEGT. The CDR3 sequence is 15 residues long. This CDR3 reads CASSPLGYSTDTYTF. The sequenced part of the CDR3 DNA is TGTGCCAGCAGTCCCCTGGGCTACAGCACAGATACC.

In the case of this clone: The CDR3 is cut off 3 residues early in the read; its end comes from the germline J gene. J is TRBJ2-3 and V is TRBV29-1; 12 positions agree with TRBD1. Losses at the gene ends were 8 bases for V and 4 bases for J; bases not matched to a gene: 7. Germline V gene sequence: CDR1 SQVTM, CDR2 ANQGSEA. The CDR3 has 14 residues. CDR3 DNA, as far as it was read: TGCAGCTCCTCCGGGACAGGGGGCGCAGATACG. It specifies CSSSGTGGADT. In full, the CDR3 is CSSSGTGGADTQYF.

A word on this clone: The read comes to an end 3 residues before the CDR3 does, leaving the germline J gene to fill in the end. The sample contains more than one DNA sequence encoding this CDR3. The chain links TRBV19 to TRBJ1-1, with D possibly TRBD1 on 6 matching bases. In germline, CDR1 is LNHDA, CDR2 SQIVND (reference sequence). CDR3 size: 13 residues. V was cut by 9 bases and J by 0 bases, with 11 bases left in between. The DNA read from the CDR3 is TGTGCCAGCCAAGACAGGCTGAACACTGAA. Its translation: CASQDRLNTE. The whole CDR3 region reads CASQDRLNTEAFF. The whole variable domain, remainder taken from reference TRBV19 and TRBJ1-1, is DGGITQSPKYLFRKEGQNVTLSCEQNLNHDAMYWYRQDPGQGLRLIYYSQIVNDFQKGDIAEGYSVSREKKESFPLTVTSAQKNPTAFYLCASQDRLNTEAFFGQGTRLTVV.

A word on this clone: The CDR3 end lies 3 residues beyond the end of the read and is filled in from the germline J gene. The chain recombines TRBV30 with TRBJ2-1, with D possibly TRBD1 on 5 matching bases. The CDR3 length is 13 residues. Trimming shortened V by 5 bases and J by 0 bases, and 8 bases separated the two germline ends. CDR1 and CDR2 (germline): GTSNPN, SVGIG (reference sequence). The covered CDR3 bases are TGTGCCTGGTCCAGGGACTCCTACAATGAG. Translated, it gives CAWSRDSYNE. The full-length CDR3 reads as CAWSRDSYNEQFF.